Listed below are T cell receptor beta chains from one sample, sequenced in a study of cytomegalovirus exposure and HLA in healthy donors. Data came from immunoSEQ multiplex PCR; TCRdb stores just in-frame clones and leaves some out. The sample consists of about 170,000 clones, around four fifths of them appearing once. The specimen was PBMCs. The source is a woman between 50 and 59 years old in good health and CMV-seropositive. CDR3s include the opening cysteine and the closing phenylalanine or tryptophan.

CDR3 length,J gene,V gene,CDR3 protein
16,TRBJ2-5,TRBV18,CASSLRTGQGQETQYF
14,TRBJ2-5,TRBV5-1,CASSHGQRQETQYF
16,TRBJ2-2,TRBV9,CASRPGGGGRAGELFF
15,TRBJ1-3,TRBV18,CASSPSGGTGNTIYF
16,TRBJ2-5,TRBV5-1,CASSSSFGQRQETQYF
14,TRBJ2-3,TRBV19,CASSTGQDTDTQYF
18,TRBJ2-4,TRBV27,CASSPFPTLTSGIGIQYF
16,TRBJ2-2,TRBV7-9,CASRKDRGRDGGELFF
15,TRBJ1-4,TRBV7-9,CASSPGTGGKEKLFF
12,TRBJ1-3,TRBV6-9,CSRITSGNTIYF
15,TRBJ1-1,TRBV4-2,CASSQTGTASAEAFF
14,TRBJ1-5,TRBV15,CATSRPFSNQPQHF
16,TRBJ1-2,TRBV18,CASSPPFWQGNYGYTF
16,TRBJ2-7,TRBV19,CASSRGGAEAAYEQYF
14,TRBJ2-1,TRBV2,CASRRTSGDNEQFF
14,TRBJ2-6,TRBV30,CAWRHNSGANVLTF
17,TRBJ2-2,TRBV5-5,CASSLAPVSGPSGELFF
16,.,TRBV7-8,CASIPGGGNSPYEQYF
15,TRBJ2-1,TRBV4-3,CASSQDASSYNEQFF
14,TRBJ1-5,TRBV18,CASSPGGGNQPQHF
14,TRBJ2-1,TRBV28,CASSSPGRYNEQFF
20,TRBJ2-7,TRBV21-1,CASSNTPWTSGRAVPYEQYF
15,TRBJ1-1,TRBV18,CASSTKDGGGTEAFF
15,TRBJ1-6,TRBV6-1,CASSSRGELNSPLHF
14,TRBJ2-4,TRBV28,CASSSGGAKNIQYF
14,TRBJ1-1,TRBV7-2,CASSLRVTDTEAFF
13,TRBJ2-4,TRBV29-1,CSAEGARGNIQYF
12,TRBJ2-1,TRBV7-9,CSSSRTSYEQFF
14,TRBJ1-1,TRBV11-2,CASSPQGLNTEAFF
14,TRBJ1-4,TRBV5-4,CASSSGQGDEKLFF
14,TRBJ1-2,TRBV28,CASSQGQGFYGYTF
15,TRBJ1-3,TRBV18,CASSPSGTSGNTIYF
14,TRBJ2-7,TRBV7-8,CASSQRDTAYEQYF
13,TRBJ2-7,TRBV5-1,CASSLETGYEQYF
15,TRBJ1-1,TRBV10-3,CAISEPRGQDTEAFF
14,TRBJ2-7,TRBV6-1,CASSLRTGFSEQYF
11,TRBJ2-1,TRBV9,CASSARGEQFF
15,TRBJ1-6,TRBV5-4,CASSSGADRDSPLHF
16,TRBJ1-5,TRBV2,CASGGVGQGVGQPQHF
13,TRBJ2-3,TRBV30,CAWRRGWTDTQYF
15,TRBJ2-2,TRBV18,CASSPRRGGTGELFF
18,TRBJ1-1,TRBV5-1,CASSWGTLTVPKSTEAFF
15,TRBJ2-1,TRBV5-1,CASSGGQSSYNEQFF
13,TRBJ1-1,TRBV5-6,CASRGQVNTEAFF
16,TRBJ1-6,TRBV2,CASSEQTGSYNSPLHF
14,TRBJ2-7,TRBV30,CAWRDSGSSYEQYF
10,TRBJ1-4,TRBV20-1,CSVPNEKLFF
15,TRBJ1-1,TRBV4-3,CASSPLRGAGTEAFF
14,TRBJ1-1,TRBV15,CATSSPGRGTEAFF
16,TRBJ2-3,TRBV7-2,CASSPFLRGNTDTQYF
13,TRBJ1-2,TRBV5-4,CASRQGVLGGYTF
15,.,TRBV7-2,CASRGPGTASYEQYF
15,TRBJ1-5,TRBV27,CASSPLDREYQPQHF
14,TRBJ2-2,TRBV5-4,CASSLTGDTGELFF